This TCR beta chain was retrieved from a study of OX40 agonist ivuxolimab in advanced cancers. Background on the whole study: Ivuxolimab was an agonistic, fully human IgG2 monoclonal antibody directed against OX40 (CD134), a costimulatory receptor. In the dose-escalation cohort, approximately 82% of patients were male, and the mean age was approximately 60 years with a range of roughly 23 to 79. Of the approximately 53 patients in dose escalation, around 20 had hepatocellular carcinoma, roughly 15 had melanoma, 9 had renal cell carcinoma and 9 had head and neck cancer. Patients were allowed to have had prior anti-PD-1, anti-PD-L1 or anti-CTLA-4 therapy, and 40% of the dose-escalation patients had previously received checkpoint inhibitors. The paper reports the monotherapy dose-escalation portion (N = 52 patients) of the phase I ivuxolimab trial. Partial responses occurred in three dose-escalation patients: two with cutaneous melanoma and one with hepatocellular carcinoma. The purpose of peripheral TCRbeta sequencing was to test whether ivuxolimab changed TCR sequence diversity and led to clonal T-cell expansion. Intravenous ivuxolimab was administered to patients every 2 weeks at six dose levels: 0.01, 0.1, 0.3, 1.5, 3 and 10 mg/kg.

The trial excluded patients who had a history of autoimmune disease or were on systemic immunosuppression. Peripheral blood for TCR sequencing was collected from all dose cohorts at baseline, on cycle 4 day 1, and on cycle 7 day 1. The samples were drawn from a first-in-human, open-label, multicenter phase I dose-escalation trial of ivuxolimab. The trial enrolled adults with locally advanced or metastatic head and neck squamous cell, hepatocellular, melanoma or renal cell carcinoma. Before TCR sequencing, CD4+ T cells and CD8+ T cells were sorted from peripheral blood as separate populations. To sequence the TCRbeta CDR3 region, genomic DNA was isolated from the sorted cells. TCRbeta CDR3 regions were sequenced using the immunoSEQ Assay. This is the immuneACCESS table as TCRdb keeps it, with only in-frame sequences that have V and J called. A part of the clones is gone; compared with another copy, unresolved V genes explain less than half, and the rest is unexplained. This sample has about 36,000 clones in its table, and approximately 79% of those were observed once. In total, the top ten clones hold approximately 12% of the sample.

The germline V gene supplies CDR1 SGHTA and CDR2 FQGNSA. Relative to germline, V is 5 bases shorter and J is 2 bases shorter, with 15 bases between their ends. The CDR3 covers 15 residues, taking in both the cysteine and the phenylalanine. The read is trimmed to its CDR3 DNA, 45 bases read in frame from base 1. Broad study findings and their caveats: At doses from 0.1 to 3.0 mg/kg, clonal expansion was seen in both CD4+ and CD8+ blood T cells between baseline and week 6. Which antigens the clonally expanded peripheral T cells were specific for was not determined. In the 0.1-3.0 mg/kg groups, partial responders were among the patients with the lowest normalized peripheral clonal expansion, particularly in CD8+ T cells. Low levels of normalized T-cell clonal expansion were also seen in some patients who did not respond. On average, CD8+ T cells showed more expanded clones than CD4+ T cells after ivuxolimab.

A word on this clone: No antigen is known for it. Per-base quality was not reported, and no clone a single base away is much larger than it.

This specimen consisted of CD4+ or CD8+ T cells sorted from blood, obtained in a trial of the OX40 agonist ivuxolimab. This TCR was recovered from an adult with an advanced solid tumor such as melanoma, head and neck, liver or kidney cancer. The chain employs TRBV7-2 and TRBJ2-5, with no confidently assigned D gene. The CDR3 region reads CASSPWRLAQETQYF. The DNA reads as follows: TGTGCCAGCAGCCCCTGGCGGCTCGCACAAGAGACCCAGTACTTC.